This T cell receptor beta chain is from a study of cytomegalovirus exposure and HLA in healthy donors. Study-wide results and caveats: A classifier reportedly called cytomegalovirus status with high sensitivity and specificity.

Germline CDR1 is SGHRS and CDR2 is YFSETQ. The CDR3 is 16 residues long. With 3 bases clipped from V and 7 bases from J, the junction kept 9 bases outside the gene matches. With regard to this clone: What it binds is not known.

PCR amplification relied on 60 Vbeta primers (plus 13 Jbeta primers). Repertoires were generated with immunoSEQ multiplex PCR, while TCRdb's copy carries only in-frame clones and drops some. Of more than 150,000 clones in the sample, 65% to 90% were seen once. The rearrangement uses TRBV5-1 and TRBJ2-2; 10 nucleotides align to TRBD1. Sequencing was carried out using PBMCs. This TCR came from a girl aged 2 to 10 in good health and CMV-seropositive. The CDR3 DNA follows: TGCGCCAGCAGCTCTCCGGGACAGGGGTTTTTCGGGGAGCTGTTTTTT. This gives the protein CASSSPGQGFFGELFF. The full variable domain, completed using reference TRBV5-1 and TRBJ2-2, is KAGVTQTPRYLIKTRGQQVTLSCSPISGHRSVSWYQQTPGQGLQFLFEYFSETQRNKGNFPGRFSGRQFSNSRSEMNVSTLELGDSALYLCASSSPGQGFFGELFFGEGSRLTVL.